This T cell receptor beta chain was sequenced during a study of T-cell reconstitution after alpha-beta-depleted transplantation in children. CDR1 and CDR2 from the germline V gene are MNHNS and SASEGT. This CDR3 comprises 16 residues. V gave up 5 bases and J gave up 1 base; unmatched junction bases: 9. A remark on this clonotype: What it recognizes is unknown.

Unique molecular identifiers featured in how the TCRbeta library was prepared. TCRdb redid the calling of the PCR reads with MiXCR, one entry per CDR3 protein. In the table there are about 980,000 distinct CDR3 sequences, roughly 29% of which are singletons. Whole-study findings and limits: By about two months after transplant, alpha-beta T cells reportedly arose from several hundred graft clones that had expanded. Surviving thymic progenitors and recipient T cells were the source of high TCRbeta diversity at day 60 in some patients. T-cell numbers and diversity, one year after transplant, stemmed largely from T cells that were newly produced.

The sequencing here drew on PBMCs, mostly from graft donor cells, taken 360 days after TCRalphabeta/CD19-depleted stem cell transplant. This receptor was identified in a boy in the first two years of life who had a stem cell transplant for SCID, so the T cells may come from the graft donor. The V gene is TRBV6-1, the J gene TRBJ1-2; TRBD1 matches at 8 bases. CDR3 amino acids: CASSPGGANRNYGYTF. CDR3 DNA: TGTGCCAGCAGTCCAGGGGGCGCGAATCGTAACTATGGCTACACCTTC.